A selection of T cell receptor beta chains follows, all from one sample in a study of T cell changes during pregnancy in multiple sclerosis. This table comes from immunoSEQ multiplex PCR, and its TCRdb copy is limited to in-frame clones, with some not included. The sample shows fewer than 150,000 clones, around 97% of them seen only once. This specimen consisted of peripheral blood, obtained after pregnancy. These receptors came from a female donor with multiple sclerosis, enrolled in a pregnancy study. Both conserved end residues are part of each CDR3. The D gene is left open where the match is weak. Some rows have no size entry. The others give once, few or many, or a class for an expanded clone.

CDR3 DNA | CDR3 protein | clone size | V gene | D gene | J gene
TGCGCCAGCAGCTTGGATCCGGGGGATGAAAAACTGTTTTTT | CASSLDPGDEKLFF | few | TRBV5-1 | NA | TRBJ1-4
TGTGCCAGCAGCTTGGCGAGGCTAGCGGGAGGGCCAGATACGCAGTATTTT | CASSLARLAGGPDTQYF | NA | TRBV5-4 | TRBD2 | TRBJ2-3
TGTGCCAGCAGTTTATCGACAGTCGGGAACACTGAAGCTTTCTTT | CASSLSTVGNTEAFF | NA | TRBV27 | NA | TRBJ1-1
TGCGCCAGCAGTCGGTCGGGGGGAGGCTACACCTTC | CASSRSGGGYTF | NA | TRBV23-1 | NA | TRBJ1-2
TGTGCCTGTCAGGGCAACACTGAAGCTTTCTTT | CACQGNTEAFF | NA | TRBV30 | NA | TRBJ1-1
TGTGCCAGTTACGGGAGGTCGGGCACAGATACGCAGTATTTT | CASYGRSGTDTQYF | NA | TRBV19 | TRBD2 | TRBJ2-3
TGTGCCAGCAGCAGCCGGGACGATGGACTAGCGGGTCGAGGGCAGTTCTTC | CASSSRDDGLAGRGQFF | NA | TRBV21-1 | NA | TRBJ2-1
TGTGCCTGGAGGGGGGCAGGTCCCGGGTCTCAGCCCCAGCATTTT | CAWRGAGPGSQPQHF | NA | TRBV30 | NA | TRBJ1-5
TGCAGCGTTGAAGCCCAGGGGGGTTGGGAGCAGTACTTC | CSVEAQGGWEQYF | NA | TRBV29-1 | NA | TRBJ2-7
TGTGCCAGCAGCGTAGGTGTGGGAGTCGGGTCCAATGAGCAGTTCTTC | CASSVGVGVGSNEQFF | NA | TRBV9 | NA | TRBJ2-1
TGCGCCAGCAGCCAAGAAAAGCGGGAGTGGAGCGAGCAGTACTTC | CASSQEKREWSEQYF | NA | TRBV4-1 | TRBD2 | TRBJ2-7
TGTGCCAGCTCACCGGACGGGGAAAGCTCCTACGAGCAGTACTTC | CASSPDGESSYEQYF | NA | TRBV18 | NA | TRBJ2-7
TGCGCCAGCAGCCCGGCCGGAGGAGAGAAAAACACTGAAGCTTTCTTT | CASSPAGGEKNTEAFF | NA | TRBV5-1 | NA | TRBJ1-1
TGTGCCAGCAGCTTGAGCGGGAGTTCGGCCAAAAACATTCAGTACTTC | CASSLSGSSAKNIQYF | NA | TRBV11-2 | TRBD2 | TRBJ2-4
TGTGCCAGCAGCGTAGGACTAGCGGGAGAGGGTGAGCAGTTCTTC | CASSVGLAGEGEQFF | NA | TRBV9 | TRBD2 | TRBJ2-1
TGTGCCAGCAGCGGGAGGGAAAGCACAGATACGCAGTATTTT | CASSGRESTDTQYF | NA | TRBV9 | NA | TRBJ2-3
TGTGCCAGCAGCGGCCCGGGGTGGGAGACCCAGTACTTC | CASSGPGWETQYF | NA | TRBV7-9 | NA | TRBJ2-5
TGCGCCAGCAGCTTGGCTACAGAGCAAAACTCCTACGAGCAGTACTTC | CASSLATEQNSYEQYF | NA | TRBV5-1 | NA | TRBJ2-7
TGTGCCAGCAGCTTAGCGCAGTCTGAAGCTTTCTTT | CASSLAQSEAFF | NA | TRBV7-9 | NA | TRBJ1-1
TGTGCCAGTAGTGAAGCGGCAGGGGGGTACACCGGGGAGCTGTTTTTT | CASSEAAGGYTGELFF | NA | TRBV6-1 | NA | TRBJ2-2
TGTGCCTGGAGATCCGGGACTCACACCGGGGAGCTGTTTTTT | CAWRSGTHTGELFF | NA | TRBV30 | NA | TRBJ2-2
TGTGCCAGCAGTGCGCCGGGACAGGTTAGAAATGAGCAGTTCTTC | CASSAPGQVRNEQFF | once | TRBV14 | TRBD1 | TRBJ2-1
TGTGCCAGCAGCTTAGTTCTAGCGGGAGGGCCAACGAACACCGGGGAGCTGTTTTTT | CASSLVLAGGPTNTGELFF | NA | TRBV7-9 | TRBD2 | TRBJ2-2
TGTGCCAGCAGCTCCCAGGGGAACACAGATACGCAGTATTTT | CASSSQGNTDTQYF | NA | TRBV13 | NA | TRBJ2-3
TGCGCCAGCAGCCAGACAGGGAGAGTGGGCAAAGAGACCCAGTACTTC | CASSQTGRVGKETQYF | NA | TRBV5-1 | TRBD1 | TRBJ2-5
TGTGCCAGCAGCCCCCTCGGAGGGGAGGCCTATGGCTACACCTTC | CASSPLGGEAYGYTF | NA | TRBV7-2 | NA | TRBJ1-2
TGTGCCAGCAGTTACCTGGGACAGAACTATGGCTACACCTTC | CASSYLGQNYGYTF | NA | TRBV6-5 | TRBD1 | TRBJ1-2
TGTGCCAGCCCGCCAAAAGGGGGGGAGCAAAGCTACAATGAGCAGTTCTTC | CASPPKGGEQSYNEQFF | NA | TRBV28 | NA | TRBJ2-1
TGTGCCAGCAGGGAGACAGGGAGACAAGAGACCCAGTACTTC | CASRETGRQETQYF | NA | TRBV21-1 | NA | TRBJ2-5
TGTGCCAGCAGCTTAGAAACAGGCGGGGGTGGTTTCGAGACCCAGTACTTC | CASSLETGGGGFETQYF | NA | TRBV11-1 | TRBD2 | TRBJ2-5
TGTGCCAGCAGTCCCCCCCGTCTCCGGGCTAGCGGGTTCTTGGGCACAGATACGCAGTATTTT | CASSPPRLRASGFLGTDTQYF | NA | TRBV28 | TRBD2 | TRBJ2-3
TGCGCCAGCAGGGTTACAGGGGAAAACACTGAAGCTTTCTTT | CASRVTGENTEAFF | NA | TRBV4-1 | TRBD1 | TRBJ1-1
TGTGCCACCAATTGGGCGGGAGGGGAAGATACGCAGTATTTT | CATNWAGGEDTQYF | NA | TRBV15 | TRBD2 | TRBJ2-3
TGTGCCAGCAGCCCAGGGACTAGCGGGACGACTTCCACAGATACGCAGTATTTT | CASSPGTSGTTSTDTQYF | NA | TRBV9 | TRBD2 | TRBJ2-3
TGTGCCAGCAGCCGGGACAGATCCGCAACCGGGGAGCTGTTTTTT | CASSRDRSATGELFF | NA | TRBV7-2 | TRBD1 | TRBJ2-2
TGTGCCACCTCTGGACAGGTTCCCTCCTACGAGCAGTACTTC | CATSGQVPSYEQYF | once | TRBV6-5 | TRBD1 | TRBJ2-7
TGTGCCAGTAGTGATAGCGGGAGGGCTCCCCGAGAGACCCAGTACTTC | CASSDSGRAPRETQYF | NA | TRBV19 | TRBD2 | TRBJ2-5
TGTGCCAGCAGTATAGGACAGGGTACCTACGAGCAGTACTTC | CASSIGQGTYEQYF | NA | TRBV28 | TRBD1 | TRBJ2-7
TGCAGCGTTGAAGACAGGGGCTCCTACGAGCAGTACTTC | CSVEDRGSYEQYF | NA | TRBV29-1 | NA | TRBJ2-7
TGTGCCAGCAGCCCGGGGTCGGCCTACGAGCAGTACTTC | CASSPGSAYEQYF | NA | TRBV5-4 | NA | TRBJ2-7
TGTGCCAGCAGCTTGGAGCTGGGGGCTCTAGCGGGTTACAATGAGCAGTTCTTC | CASSLELGALAGYNEQFF | NA | TRBV5-8 | TRBD2 | TRBJ2-1
TGTGCCAGCAGACTAGAAGCGGTCCAAGAGACCCAGTACTTC | CASRLEAVQETQYF | once | TRBV6-5 | NA | TRBJ2-5
TGTGCCATCAGTGAGAGGCTAGCGGGATTGAGCTCCTACGAGCAGTACTTC | CAISERLAGLSSYEQYF | NA | TRBV10-3 | TRBD2 | TRBJ2-7
TGCGCCAGCAGCTTGGGAGTTGGCACAGATACGCAGTATTTT | CASSLGVGTDTQYF | NA | TRBV5-1 | NA | TRBJ2-3
TGCGCCAGCAGCCAAGTAGTTGGCAGGAATGGCTACACCTTC | CASSQVVGRNGYTF | NA | TRBV4-1 | NA | TRBJ1-2
TGTGCCAGCAGTCCAAGCGGCCCACAAACCTACGAGCAGTACTTC | CASSPSGPQTYEQYF | NA | TRBV5-4 | NA | TRBJ2-7
TGTGCCAGTAGTACCATCGGGGGGGTGACTCCCAACGAGCAGTACTTC | CASSTIGGVTPNEQYF | NA | TRBV19 | TRBD2 | TRBJ2-7
TGTGCCAGCAGCTTGGGACAGAAGAACACTGAAGCTTTCTTT | CASSLGQKNTEAFF | NA | TRBV5-4 | NA | TRBJ1-1
TGCGCCAGCAGCCGGACCGGGACAGGGATAAACGAGCAGTACTTC | CASSRTGTGINEQYF | NA | TRBV4-1 | TRBD1 | TRBJ2-7
TGTGCCAGCAGTCTCAGGACAGGCCAGGGCACTGAAGCTTTCTTT | CASSLRTGQGTEAFF | NA | TRBV2 | TRBD1 | TRBJ1-1
TGTGCCAGCAGTCTAACCTCCGGGACTAGCGGGACGGGTGAGCAGTTCTTC | CASSLTSGTSGTGEQFF | NA | TRBV27 | TRBD2 | TRBJ2-1
TGTGCCAGCAGCTTAGTCCCTGATACGCAGTATTTT | CASSLVPDTQYF | NA | TRBV11-2 | NA | TRBJ2-3